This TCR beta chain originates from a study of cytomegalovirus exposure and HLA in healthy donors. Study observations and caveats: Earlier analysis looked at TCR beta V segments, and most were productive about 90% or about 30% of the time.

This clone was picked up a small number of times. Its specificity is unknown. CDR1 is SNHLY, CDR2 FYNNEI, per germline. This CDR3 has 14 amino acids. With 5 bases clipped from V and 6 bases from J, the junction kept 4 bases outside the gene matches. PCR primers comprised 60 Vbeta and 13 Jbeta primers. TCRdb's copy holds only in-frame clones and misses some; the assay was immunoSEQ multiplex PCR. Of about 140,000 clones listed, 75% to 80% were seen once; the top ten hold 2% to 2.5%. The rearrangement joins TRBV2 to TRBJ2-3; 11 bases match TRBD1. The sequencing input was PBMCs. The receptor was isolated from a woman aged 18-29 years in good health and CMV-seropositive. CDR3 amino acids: CASSFGQGADTQYF. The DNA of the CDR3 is TGTGCCAGCAGTTTCGGACAGGGGGCTGATACGCAGTATTTT.